This T cell receptor beta chain was profiled in a study of OX40 agonist ivuxolimab in advanced cancers. Whole-study context: Those enrolled were 80% to 85% male, with a mean age of 60 years and ages from about 20 to 80.

Using immunoSEQ multiplex PCR, the repertoire was profiled, and TCRdb retains in-frame clones only, with some absent. The data hold roughly 60,000 clones, with almost 95% observed a single time. Germline CDR1 is ENHRY and CDR2 is SYGVKD. Trimming shortened V by 6 bases and J by 3 bases, and 24 bases separated the two germline ends. This CDR3 has 18 amino acids. This clone was seen only once. The sequencing here drew on CD4+ or CD8+ T cells sorted from blood, taken in a trial of the OX40 agonist ivuxolimab. The gene calls are TRBV10-3 and TRBJ2-1; D is tentatively TRBD1 or TRBD2 (5 bases each). This TCR derives from an adult with an advanced solid tumor such as melanoma, head and neck, liver or kidney cancer. CDR3 DNA sequence: TGTGCCATCAGGTCCGGGGCTGAGGACCTAGAAGGCTACAATGAGCAGTTCTTC. Protein product: CAIRSGAEDLEGYNEQFF.